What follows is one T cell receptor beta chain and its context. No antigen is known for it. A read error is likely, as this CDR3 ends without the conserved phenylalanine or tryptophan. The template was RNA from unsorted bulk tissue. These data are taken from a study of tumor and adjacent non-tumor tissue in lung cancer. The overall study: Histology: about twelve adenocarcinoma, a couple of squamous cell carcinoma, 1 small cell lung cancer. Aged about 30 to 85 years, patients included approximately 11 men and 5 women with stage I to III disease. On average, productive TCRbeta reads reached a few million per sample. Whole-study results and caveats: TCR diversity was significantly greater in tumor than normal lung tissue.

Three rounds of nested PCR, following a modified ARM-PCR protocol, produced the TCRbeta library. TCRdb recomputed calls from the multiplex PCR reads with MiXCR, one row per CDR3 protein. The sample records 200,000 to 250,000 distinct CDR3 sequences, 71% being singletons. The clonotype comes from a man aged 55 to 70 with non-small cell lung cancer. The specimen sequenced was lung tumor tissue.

CDR3 nucleotides: TGTGCCAGCAGCCAAGATCCTGGGCTGGAGGAGACCCAGTACTTA. It codes for CASSQDPGLEETQYL. The V call is TRBV4-2, the J call TRBJ2-5, with no clear D. Germline CDR1 reads LGHNA; CDR2 reads YNFKEQ. The CDR3 has 15 residues. V lost 0 bases, J lost 5 bases, and 13 bases lay in between.